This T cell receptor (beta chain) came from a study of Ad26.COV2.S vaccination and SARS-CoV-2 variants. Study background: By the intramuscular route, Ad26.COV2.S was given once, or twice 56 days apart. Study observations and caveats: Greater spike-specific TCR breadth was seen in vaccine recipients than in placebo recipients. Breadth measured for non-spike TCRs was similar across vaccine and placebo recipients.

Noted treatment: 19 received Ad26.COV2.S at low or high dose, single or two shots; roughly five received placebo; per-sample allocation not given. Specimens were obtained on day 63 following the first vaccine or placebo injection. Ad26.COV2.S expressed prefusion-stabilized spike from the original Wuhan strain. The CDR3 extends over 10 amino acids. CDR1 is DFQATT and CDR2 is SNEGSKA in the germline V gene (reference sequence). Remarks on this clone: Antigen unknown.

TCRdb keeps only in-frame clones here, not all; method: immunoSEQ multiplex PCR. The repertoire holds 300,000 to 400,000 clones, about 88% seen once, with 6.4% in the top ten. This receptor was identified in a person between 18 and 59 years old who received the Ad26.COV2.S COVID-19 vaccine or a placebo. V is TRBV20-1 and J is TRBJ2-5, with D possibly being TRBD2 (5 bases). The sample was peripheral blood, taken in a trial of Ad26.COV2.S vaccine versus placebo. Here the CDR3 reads CSPGQETQYF. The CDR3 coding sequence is TGCAGCCCGGGGCAAGAGACCCAGTACTTC.